Presented here are 27 T cell receptor beta chains from one specimen sequenced in a study of cytomegalovirus exposure and HLA in healthy donors. It was with 60 Vbeta and 13 Jbeta primers that the PCR ran. Using immunoSEQ multiplex PCR, the repertoire was profiled, and TCRdb retains in-frame clones only, with some absent. The table lists 150,000 to 200,000 clones, roughly 90% of them singletons. Sequencing was done on a sample of PBMCs. The receptors stem from a boy aged 2 to 9 in good health and CMV-seronegative.

V is TRBV30 and J is TRBJ2-7; D not resolved. V was trimmed by 3 bases and J by 3 bases, leaving 6 bases between them. CDR1 and CDR2 from the germline V gene are GTSNPN and SVGIG (reference sequence). This CDR3 has 11 residues. The CDR3 sequence is CAWRNSYEQYF. Written as DNA, the CDR3 is TGTGCCTGGAGAAACAGCTACGAGCAGTACTTC.

The table lists this clone with a count of one. V usage is TRBV6-1 and J usage is TRBJ2-3; 8 bases are a match to TRBD2. CDR3 length: 14 amino acids. Losses at the gene ends were 6 bases for V and 6 bases for J; bases not matched to a gene: 8. CDR1 MNHNS and CDR2 SASEGT come from the germline V gene. The CDR3 DNA reads as TGTGCCAGCAGCCCGGGGGGGCCCCCGGATACGCAGTATTTT. Translation gives CASSPGGPPDTQYF.

For this clone: One end of the junction does not line up with germline, which may come from a read error. V is TRBV5-1 and J is TRBJ2-1, with 15 bases that match TRBD2. The CDR3 runs 15 residues. Germline V lookup: CDR1 SGHRS, CDR2 YFSETQ. In DNA, the CDR3 is TGCGCCAGCAGATGGTGGACTAGCGGGAGGGGGGGCGGGATCTTC. Translating gives CASRWWTSGRGGGIF.

As to this clone: This specimen includes other DNA sequences encoding the same CDR3. The chain links TRBV27 to TRBJ2-1; no clear D. CDR3 length equals 14 residues. With 4 bases removed from V and 0 bases from J, the gap between germline ends came to 7 bases. Germline V gives CDR1 MNHEY, CDR2 SMNVEV (reference sequence). Here the CDR3 reads CASSSRSSYNEQFF. The DNA of the CDR3 is TGTGCCAGCAGTTCCCGGAGCTCCTACAATGAGCAGTTCTTC.

This clone was counted once. The chain joins TRBV5-1 to TRBJ2-5; D unresolved. Germline-derived CDR1 and CDR2 are SGHRS and YFSETQ. The V and J ends lost 0 bases and 0 bases respectively, with 12 bases between them. The CDR3 is made up of 16 amino acids. CDR3 DNA: TGCGCCAGCAGCTTGGTCCCCTCTTCGTACCAAGAGACCCAGTACTTC. This translates into CASSLVPSSYQETQYF.

The gene calls are TRBV4-1 and TRBJ2-7, with 12 bases fitting TRBD2. The CDR3 is 17 amino acids. CDR1 is MGHRA and CDR2 is YSYEKL in the germline V gene. The J segment lost 5 bases and the V segment lost 2 bases, leaving 10 bases of the junction unmatched. CDR3 nucleotides: TGCGCCAGCAGCCAAACCAGGACTAGCGGGGCCCTCCACGAGCAGTACTTC. This encodes CASSQTRTSGALHEQYF.

This chain uses TRBV30 with TRBJ1-2, with D unresolved. V was pared by 2 bases and J by 6 bases, with 10 bases between. Germline V lookup: CDR1 GTSNPN, CDR2 SVGIG (reference sequence). The CDR3 has 12 residues. The CDR3 DNA reads as TGTGCCTGGAGTCCGGGGATGCATGGCTACACCTTC. Translated, it gives CAWSPGMHGYTF. The entire variable domain, with the rest obtained from reference TRBV30 and TRBJ1-2, is as follows: SQTIHQWPATLVQPVGSPLSLECTVEGTSNPNLYWYRQAAGRGLQLLFYSVGIGQISSEVPQNLSASRPQDRQFILSSKKLLLSDSGFYLCAWSPGMHGYTFGSGTRLTVV.

The chain couples TRBV9 to TRBJ1-3; D perhaps matches TRBD1 (6 bases). V lost 3 bases and J lost 14, with 9 bases in between. The germline CDR1 and CDR2 sequences are SGDLS and YYNGEE. The CDR3 is 10 residues long. The CDR3 DNA reads as TGTGCCAGCAGCGGACAGGATTTATATTTT. This gives the protein CASSGQDLYF. The variable domain in full, completed from reference TRBV9 and TRBJ1-3, reads DSGVTQTPKHLITATGQRVTLRCSPRSGDLSVYWYQQSLDQGLQFLIQYYNGEERAKGNILERFSAQQFPDLHSELNLSSLELGDSALYFCASSGQDLYFGEGSWLTVV.

The V call is TRBV5-1, the J call TRBJ2-7; 9 bases line up with TRBD2. The CDR3 loop spans 14 amino acids. Germline assignment: CDR1 SGHRS and CDR2 YFSETQ. J was trimmed by 6 bases and V by 4 bases; bases with no gene match: 8. This chain's CDR3 is CASSAPGLAPEQYF. Written as DNA, the CDR3 is TGCGCCAGCAGCGCACCCGGACTAGCGCCCGAGCAGTACTTC.

In its sample, this clone was seen once. The V call is TRBV7-2, the J call TRBJ2-3; 9 bases align to TRBD2. Germline values: CDR1 SGHTA, CDR2 FQGNSA. The CDR3 contains 17 residues. J lost 5 bases, V lost 1 base, and 10 bases had no gene match. The CDR3 spells CASSLEMRGGVGDTQYF. The DNA of the CDR3 is TGTGCCAGCAGCTTAGAGATGCGGGGGGGGGTCGGAGATACGCAGTATTTT.

The chain couples TRBV5-6 to TRBJ1-1; 11 bases match TRBD1. Germline values: CDR1 SGHDT, CDR2 YYEEEE. Losses at the gene ends were 4 bases for V and 1 base for J; bases not matched to a gene: 9. This CDR3 comprises 17 residues. The CDR3 is CASSQNRDRGWNTEAFF. The CDR3 DNA follows: TGTGCCAGCAGCCAGAACCGGGACAGGGGGTGGAACACTGAAGCTTTCTTT.

This chain connects TRBV6-5 to TRBJ1-2, with TRBD1 matching 8 bases. Germline CDR1 is MNHEY and CDR2 is SVGAGI. The CDR3 has 14 amino acids. Unmatched junction bases numbered 0, after V lost 0 bases and J lost 3 bases. The CDR3: CASSYSQGDYGYTF. DNA for the CDR3: TGTGCCAGCAGTTACTCACAGGGGGACTATGGCTACACCTTC.

This clone has a handful of counts. The V call is TRBV7-9, the J call TRBJ2-6; D not resolved. With 5 bases removed from V and 0 bases from J, the gap between germline ends came to 8 bases. Germline CDR1 is SEHNR and CDR2 is FQNEAQ (reference sequence). There are 15 residues in the CDR3. Written as DNA, the CDR3 is TGTGCCAGCAGCCCTGCTAACTCTGGGGCCAACGTCCTGACTTTC. It yields the protein CASSPANSGANVLTF.

The genes are TRBV5-5 and TRBJ2-2; 11 nucleotides agree with TRBD1. V was clipped by 4 bases and J by 5 bases; unmatched bases: 10. Germline assignment: CDR1 SGHKS and CDR2 YYEKEE (reference sequence). The CDR3 spans 17 residues. CDR3 DNA sequence: TGTGCCAGCAGCACACCCCGGACAGGGGGCGGAACCGGGGAGCTGTTTTTT. Translation: CASSTPRTGGGTGELFF. The full variable domain, with the rest looked up from reference TRBV5-5 and TRBJ2-2, is DAGVTQSPTHLIKTRGQQVTLRCSPISGHKSVSWYQQVLGQGPQFIFQYYEKEERGRGNFPDRFSARQFPNYSSELNVNALLLGDSALYLCASSTPRTGGGTGELFFGEGSRLTVL.

The chain couples TRBV6-1 to TRBJ2-7; 7 bases line up with TRBD1. The germline V gene has CDR1 MNHNS and CDR2 SASEGT. The CDR3 covers 13 residues. Losses at the gene ends were 5 bases for V and 3 bases for J; bases not matched to a gene: 4. The CDR3 nucleotides read TGTGCCAGCAGTCGACAGGGAAACTACGAGCAGTACTTC. This translates into CASSRQGNYEQYF.

The gene calls are TRBV7-2 and TRBJ1-1; the D gene is possibly TRBD1 (5 bases). The CDR3 runs 15 residues. V gave up 3 bases and J gave up 0 bases, with 11 bases separating them. Germline-derived CDR1 and CDR2 are SGHTA and FQGNSA. The CDR3 nucleotides are TGTGCCAGCAGCTTCGCAACAGGTCTGAACACTGAAGCTTTCTTT. Its translation is CASSFATGLNTEAFF.

This clone was recorded only once. The J gene is TRBJ2-1, the V gene TRBV9; D call uncertain. The CDR3 has 11 amino acids. Trimming stripped 0 bases from V and 13 bases from J, with 8 bases between. From germline, CDR1 is SGDLS and CDR2 YYNGEE. CDR3 bases: TGTGCCAGCAGCGTAGGTAGAGCCCAGTTCTTC. Translation: CASSVGRAQFF. The full variable domain, with the rest looked up from reference TRBV9 and TRBJ2-1, is DSGVTQTPKHLITATGQRVTLRCSPRSGDLSVYWYQQSLDQGLQFLIQYYNGEERAKGNILERFSAQQFPDLHSELNLSSLELGDSALYFCASSVGRAQFFGPGTRLTVL.

CDR3 nucleotides: TGTGCCAGCAGCCGTCTTGAAAATCCGGGAAACCCTGCGGGAGATACGCAGTATTTT. Its protein product is CASSRLENPGNPAGDTQYF. The chain links TRBV9 to TRBJ2-3; D is perhaps TRBD2 (5 bases). Between the trimmed V and J ends, which lost 4 bases and 5 bases, there was a span of 29 bases. CDR3 length equals 19 residues. Germline loops: CDR1 SGDLS, CDR2 YYNGEE.

This clone has a single count. This rearrangement joins TRBV11-3 to TRBJ2-2; a weak D match, TRBD2 (6 bases). V was cut by 5 bases and J by 8 bases, with 15 bases left in between. The CDR3 extends over 14 amino acids. Germline assignment: CDR1 SGHNT and CDR2 YENEEA. DNA for the CDR3: TGTGCCAGCAGCCCCCAGCGGGTCGGAGGGGAGCTGTTTTTT. It encodes CASSPQRVGGELFF.

V gene TRBV2 combines with J gene TRBJ2-7, with 12 bases that match TRBD1. V was pared by 5 bases and J by 2 bases, with 1 base of the junction left unmatched. The CDR3 extends over 14 amino acids. Germline values: CDR1 SNHLY, CDR2 FYNNEI. The CDR3 here is CASSWDRGPYEQYF. As DNA, the CDR3 is TGTGCCAGCAGTTGGGACAGGGGGCCCTACGAGCAGTACTTC.

This clone was detected a few times. The rearrangement links TRBV6-1 to TRBJ2-7, with 8 nucleotides matching TRBD2. V trimming: 6 bases; J trimming: 3 bases; junction bases outside the gene matches: 10. Germline loops: CDR1 MNHNS, CDR2 SASEGT. The CDR3 has 15 residues. The CDR3 nucleotides read TGTGCCAGCAGCGAATTGGGACTAGGGCTCTACGAGCAGTACTTC. Amino acids: CASSELGLGLYEQYF.

V is TRBV29-1 and J is TRBJ2-3, with TRBD1 matching over 7 bases. The CDR3 totals 13 residues. In germline, CDR1 is SQVTM, CDR2 ANQGSEA. The trim removed 6 bases at V and 2 bases at J, leaving 5 bases unmatched. The chain's CDR3 is CSVDRPLTDTQYF. The CDR3 region has the DNA TGCAGCGTGGACAGGCCCCTCACAGATACGCAGTATTTT.

The chain is built from TRBV28 and TRBJ2-7, with 8 nucleotides matching TRBD2. The CDR3 covers 14 residues. After removal of 6 bases from V and 4 bases from J, the junction contained 8 bases not matched to a gene. From germline, CDR1 is MDHEN and CDR2 SYDVKM. DNA of the CDR3: TGTGCCAGCAGCGAACGGGGGGGGGAATACGAGCAGTACTTC. Its protein is CASSERGGEYEQYF.

V and J are TRBV27 and TRBJ2-7; the match to TRBD1 covers 8 bases. The ends lost 7 bases at V and 5 bases at J; junction bases unmatched: 10. The CDR3 runs to 14 residues. From germline, CDR1 is MNHEY and CDR2 SMNVEV (reference sequence). The CDR3 DNA reads TGTGCCAGCAAAATAAATCAGGGGGCCAACGAGCAGTACTTC. As protein: CASKINQGANEQYF.

CDR3 nucleotide sequence: TGTGCCTGGAGTCTCCCGACGGGTACAGATACGCAGTATTTT. It specifies CAWSLPTGTDTQYF. This sequence joins TRBV30 and TRBJ2-3; D gene unclear. The CDR3 spans 14 residues. Germline V CDR1 and CDR2: GTSNPN, SVGIG (reference sequence). V was shortened by 2 bases and J by 3 bases, with 12 bases between the two germline ends.

The CDR3 sequence: CASSSLIKSRYNEQFF. The CDR3 nucleotides read TGTGCCAGCAGTTCCCTTATTAAATCGCGCTACAATGAGCAGTTCTTC. J is TRBJ2-1 and V is TRBV28; D call uncertain. V lost 4 bases, J lost 3 bases, and 16 bases lay in between. CDR3 length: 16 amino acids. Germline CDR1 and CDR2: MDHEN and SYDVKM.

This sequence joins TRBV19 and TRBJ2-1; D is unclear. Trimming stripped 7 bases from V and 1 base from J, with 11 bases between. The length of the CDR3 is 14 residues. CDR1 and CDR2 (germline): LNHDA, SQIVND (reference sequence). The CDR3 bases are TGTGCCAGTAAAGAGGAGTGGTCCTACAATGAGCAGTTCTTC. Protein sequence: CASKEEWSYNEQFF.